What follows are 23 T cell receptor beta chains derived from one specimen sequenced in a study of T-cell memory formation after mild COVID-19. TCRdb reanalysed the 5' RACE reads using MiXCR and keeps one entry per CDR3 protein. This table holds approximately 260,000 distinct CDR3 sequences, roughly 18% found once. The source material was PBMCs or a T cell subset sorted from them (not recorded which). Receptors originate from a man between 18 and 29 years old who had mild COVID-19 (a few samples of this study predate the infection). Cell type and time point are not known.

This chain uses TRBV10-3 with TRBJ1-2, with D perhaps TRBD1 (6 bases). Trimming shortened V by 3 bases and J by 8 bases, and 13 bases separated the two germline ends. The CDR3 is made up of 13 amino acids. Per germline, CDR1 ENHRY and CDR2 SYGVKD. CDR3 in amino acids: CAISEGRGGGYTF. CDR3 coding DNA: TGTGCCATCAGTGAAGGCAGGGGAGGAGGCTACACCTTC.

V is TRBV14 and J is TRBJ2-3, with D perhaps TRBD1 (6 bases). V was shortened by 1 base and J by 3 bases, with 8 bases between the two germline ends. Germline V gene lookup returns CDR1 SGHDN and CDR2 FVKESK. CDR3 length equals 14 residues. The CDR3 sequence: CASSQATGTDTQYF. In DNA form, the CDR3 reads TGTGCCAGCAGCCAAGCCACAGGGACAGATACGCAGTATTTT.

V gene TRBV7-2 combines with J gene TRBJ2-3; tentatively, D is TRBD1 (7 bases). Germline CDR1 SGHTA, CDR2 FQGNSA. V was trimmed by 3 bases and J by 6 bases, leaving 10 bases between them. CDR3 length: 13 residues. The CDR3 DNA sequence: TGTGCCAGCAGCTTCAGGGGGAGGGATACGCAGTATTTT. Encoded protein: CASSFRGRDTQYF.

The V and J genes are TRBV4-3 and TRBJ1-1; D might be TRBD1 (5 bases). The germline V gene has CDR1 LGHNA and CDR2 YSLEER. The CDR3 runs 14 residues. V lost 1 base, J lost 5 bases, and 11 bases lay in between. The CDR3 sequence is CASSQVGEWTEAFF. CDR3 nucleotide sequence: TGCGCCAGCAGCCAAGTGGGGGAGTGGACTGAAGCTTTCTTT.

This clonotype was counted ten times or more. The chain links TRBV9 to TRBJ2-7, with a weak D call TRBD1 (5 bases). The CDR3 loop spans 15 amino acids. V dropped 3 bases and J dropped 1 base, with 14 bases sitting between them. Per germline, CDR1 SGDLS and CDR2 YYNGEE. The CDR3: CASSAGHSASYEQYF. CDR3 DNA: TGTGCCAGCAGCGCAGGACACTCCGCGTCCTACGAGCAGTACTTC.

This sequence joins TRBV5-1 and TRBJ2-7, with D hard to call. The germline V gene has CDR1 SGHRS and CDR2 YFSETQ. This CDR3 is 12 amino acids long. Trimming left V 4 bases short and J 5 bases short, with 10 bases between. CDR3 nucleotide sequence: TGCGCCAGCAGCGGGCTTGGAAACGAGCAGTACTTC. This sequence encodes CASSGLGNEQYF.

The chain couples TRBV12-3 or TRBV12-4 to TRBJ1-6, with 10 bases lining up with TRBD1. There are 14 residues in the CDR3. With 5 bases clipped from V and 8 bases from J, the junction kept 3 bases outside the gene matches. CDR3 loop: CASSPDRGHSPLHF. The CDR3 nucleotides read TGTGCCAGCAGTCCCGACAGGGGGCATTCACCCCTCCACTTT.

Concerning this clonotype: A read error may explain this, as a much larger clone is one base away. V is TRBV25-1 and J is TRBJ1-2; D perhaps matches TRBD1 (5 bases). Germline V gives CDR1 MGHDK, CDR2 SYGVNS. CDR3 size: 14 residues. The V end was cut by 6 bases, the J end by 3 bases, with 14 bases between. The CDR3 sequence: CASRAPREDYGYTF. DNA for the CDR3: TGTGCCAGCAGGGCCCCCAGGGAGGACTATGGCTACACCTTC.

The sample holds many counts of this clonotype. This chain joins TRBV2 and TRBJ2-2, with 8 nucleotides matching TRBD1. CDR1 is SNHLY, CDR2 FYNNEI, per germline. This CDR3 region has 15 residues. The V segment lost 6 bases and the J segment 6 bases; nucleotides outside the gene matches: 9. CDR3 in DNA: TGTGCCAGCAGCAAAGTGGGACAGGCCCCCGGGGAGCTGTTTTTT. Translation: CASSKVGQAPGELFF.

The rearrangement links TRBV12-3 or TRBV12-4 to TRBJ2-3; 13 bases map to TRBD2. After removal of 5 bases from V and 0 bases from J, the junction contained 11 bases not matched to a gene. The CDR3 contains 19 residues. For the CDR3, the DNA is TGTGCCAGCAGTGACCCTGGACTAGCGGGGGCCCTTAGCACAGATACGCAGTATTTT. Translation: CASSDPGLAGALSTDTQYF.

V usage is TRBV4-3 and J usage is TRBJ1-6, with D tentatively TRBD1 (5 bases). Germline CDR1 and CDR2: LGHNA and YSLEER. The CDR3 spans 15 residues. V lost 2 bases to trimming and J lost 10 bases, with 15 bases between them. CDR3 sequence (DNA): TGCGCCAGCAGCCAACACGGGACTCTCCCCTCACCCCTCCACTTT. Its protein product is CASSQHGTLPSPLHF.

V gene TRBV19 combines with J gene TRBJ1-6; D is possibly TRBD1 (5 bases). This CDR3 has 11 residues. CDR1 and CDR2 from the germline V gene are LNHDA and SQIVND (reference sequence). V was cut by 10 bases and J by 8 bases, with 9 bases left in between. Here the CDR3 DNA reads TGTGCCATCCGGGACCATTCACCCCTCCACTTT. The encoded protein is CAIRDHSPLHF.

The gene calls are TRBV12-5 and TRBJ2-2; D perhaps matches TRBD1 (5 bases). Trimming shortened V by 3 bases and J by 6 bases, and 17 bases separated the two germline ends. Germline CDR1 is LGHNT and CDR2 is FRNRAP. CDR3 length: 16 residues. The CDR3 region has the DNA TGTGCTAGTGGTTTAAACTGGGGCGCTAAGGCCGGGGAGCTGTTTTTT. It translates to CASGLNWGAKAGELFF.

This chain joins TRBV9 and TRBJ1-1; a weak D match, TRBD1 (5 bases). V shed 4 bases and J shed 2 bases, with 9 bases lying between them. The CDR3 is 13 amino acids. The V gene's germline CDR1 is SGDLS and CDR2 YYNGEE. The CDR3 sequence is CASSFGHNTEAFF. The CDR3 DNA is TGTGCCAGCAGCTTCGGACATAACACTGAAGCTTTCTTT. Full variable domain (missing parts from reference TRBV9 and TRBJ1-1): DSGVTQTPKHLITATGQRVTLRCSPRSGDLSVYWYQQSLDQGLQFLIQYYNGEERAKGNILERFSAQQFPDLHSELNLSSLELGDSALYFCASSFGHNTEAFFGQGTRLTVV.

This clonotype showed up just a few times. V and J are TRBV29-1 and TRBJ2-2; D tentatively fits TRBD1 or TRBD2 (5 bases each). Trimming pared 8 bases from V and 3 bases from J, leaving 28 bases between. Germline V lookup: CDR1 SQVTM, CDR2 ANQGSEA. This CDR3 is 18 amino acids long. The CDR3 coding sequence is TGCAGCCCCTACCTCGGGACCGTAGTAGTGGCTTACACCGGGGAGCTGTTTTTT. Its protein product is CSPYLGTVVVAYTGELFF.

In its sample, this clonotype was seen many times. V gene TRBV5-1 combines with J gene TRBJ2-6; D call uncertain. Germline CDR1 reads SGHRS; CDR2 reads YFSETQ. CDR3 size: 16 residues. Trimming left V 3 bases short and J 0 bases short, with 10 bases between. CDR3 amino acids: CASSSDAVSGANVLTF. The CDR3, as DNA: TGCGCCAGCAGCTCCGACGCGGTCTCTGGGGCCAACGTCCTGACTTTC. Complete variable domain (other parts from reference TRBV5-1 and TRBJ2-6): KAGVTQTPRYLIKTRGQQVTLSCSPISGHRSVSWYQQTPGQGLQFLFEYFSETQRNKGNFPGRFSGRQFSNSRSEMNVSTLELGDSALYLCASSSDAVSGANVLTFGAGSRLTVL.

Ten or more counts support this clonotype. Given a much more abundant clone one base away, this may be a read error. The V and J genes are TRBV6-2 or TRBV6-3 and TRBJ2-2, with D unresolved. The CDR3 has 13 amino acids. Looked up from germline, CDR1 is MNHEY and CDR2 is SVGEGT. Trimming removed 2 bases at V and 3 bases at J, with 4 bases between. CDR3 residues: CASSYRDTGELFF. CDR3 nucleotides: TGTGCCAGCAGTTACAGGGACACCGGGGAGCTGTTTTTT.

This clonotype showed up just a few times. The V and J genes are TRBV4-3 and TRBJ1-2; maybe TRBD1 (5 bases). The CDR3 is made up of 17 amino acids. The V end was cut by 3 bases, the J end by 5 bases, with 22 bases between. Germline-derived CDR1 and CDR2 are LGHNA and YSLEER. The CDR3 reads CASSQINPVPGGYGYTF. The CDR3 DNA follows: TGCGCCAGCAGCCAGATTAACCCCGTCCCGGGGGGGTATGGCTACACCTTC.

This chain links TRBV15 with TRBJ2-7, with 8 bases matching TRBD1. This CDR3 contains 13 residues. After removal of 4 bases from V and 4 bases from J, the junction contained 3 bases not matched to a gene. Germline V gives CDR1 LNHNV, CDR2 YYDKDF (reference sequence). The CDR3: CATSTRQGYEQYF. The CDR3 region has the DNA TGTGCCACCAGCACCAGACAGGGGTACGAGCAGTACTTC.

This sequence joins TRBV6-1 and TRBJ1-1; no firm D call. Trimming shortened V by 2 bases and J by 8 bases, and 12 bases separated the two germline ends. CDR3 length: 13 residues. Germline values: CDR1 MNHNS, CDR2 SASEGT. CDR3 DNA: TGTGCCAGCAGTGAATATGGGGTTTTCGAAGCTTTCTTT. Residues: CASSEYGVFEAFF.

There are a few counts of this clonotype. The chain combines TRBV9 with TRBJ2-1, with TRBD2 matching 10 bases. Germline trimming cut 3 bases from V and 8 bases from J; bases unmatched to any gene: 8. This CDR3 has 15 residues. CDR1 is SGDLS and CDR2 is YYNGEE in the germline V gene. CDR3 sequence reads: CASSGSGGALDEQFF. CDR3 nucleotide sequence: TGTGCCAGCAGCGGGAGCGGGGGGGCTTTGGATGAGCAGTTCTTC. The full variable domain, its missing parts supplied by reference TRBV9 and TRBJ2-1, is DSGVTQTPKHLITATGQRVTLRCSPRSGDLSVYWYQQSLDQGLQFLIQYYNGEERAKGNILERFSAQQFPDLHSELNLSSLELGDSALYFCASSGSGGALDEQFFGPGTRLTVL.

Here the CDR3 reads CASRPVRSGANVLTF. DNA for the CDR3: TGTGCCAGCAGGCCCGTCCGCTCTGGGGCCAACGTCCTGACTTTC. This rearrangement joins TRBV7-9 to TRBJ2-6; D remains ambiguous. V was cut by 6 bases and J by 0 bases, with 9 bases left in between. In germline, CDR1 is SEHNR, CDR2 FQNEAQ (reference sequence). The CDR3 totals 15 residues.

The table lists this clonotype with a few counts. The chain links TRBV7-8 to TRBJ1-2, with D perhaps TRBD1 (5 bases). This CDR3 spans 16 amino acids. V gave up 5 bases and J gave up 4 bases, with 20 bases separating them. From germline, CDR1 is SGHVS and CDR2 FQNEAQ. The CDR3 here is CASSPTREGRSYGYTF. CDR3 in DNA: TGTGCCAGCAGCCCGACGAGAGAGGGGAGGAGCTATGGCTACACCTTC.